This is a list of T cell receptor beta chains from one sample in a study of cytomegalovirus exposure and HLA in healthy donors. This table comes from immunoSEQ multiplex PCR, and its TCRdb copy is limited to in-frame clones, with some not included. The data hold some 240,000 clones, with approximately 86% observed a single time. The source material was PBMCs. The receptors were gathered from a young woman in good health and CMV-seropositive. The CDR3 runs from the conserved cysteine through the conserved F or W. A D gene is named only where the DNA matches it firmly. The size entry is marked missing in some rows and otherwise reads once, few, many or a size class.

>TRBJ2-1|TRBV29-1|-|-|13
TGCAGCGTTGATGTCCTAGCGAGCAATGAGCAGTTCTTC
CSVDVLASNEQFF
>TRBJ1-1|TRBV27|-|-|11
TGTGCCAGCGGACCGGGACTGTGGGCTTTCTTT
CASGPGLWAFF
>TRBJ1-2|TRBV5-1|TRBD1|-|13
TGCGCCAGCAGCTCAACAGGGGGCAATGGCTACACCTTC
CASSSTGGNGYTF
>TRBJ2-7|TRBV10-3|TRBD1|-|16
TGTGCCATCAGTGACTCCTCCCGGGACAGCCACTACGAGCAGTACTTC
CAISDSSRDSHYEQYF
>TRBJ1-4|TRBV6-6|-|-|13
TGTGCCACCAACCTGGGACTGGGGGAAAAACTGTTTTTT
CATNLGLGEKLFF
>TRBJ2-1|TRBV5-1|TRBD2|-|16
TGCGCCAGCAGCATCTTTAGCGGGAGCGCCTACAATGAGCAGTTCTTC
CASSIFSGSAYNEQFF
>TRBJ1-5|TRBV18|-|-|14
TGTGCCAGTGCTGGGAGGCCGCTCAATCAGCCCCAGCATTTT
CASAGRPLNQPQHF
>TRBJ2-7|TRBV20-1|-|-|11
TGCAGTGCAGGGAGCGCCTACGAGCAGTACTTC
CSAGSAYEQYF
>TRBJ1-3|TRBV18|-|-|14
TGTGCCAGCTCACCAACAGGGTCTGGAAACACCATATATTTT
CASSPTGSGNTIYF
>TRBJ1-5|TRBV6-6|-|-|12
TGTGCCAGCAGTTTCCAGAATCAGCCCCAGCATTTT
CASSFQNQPQHF
>TRBJ2-7|TRBV19|-|-|16
TGTGCCAGTAGTGCCTGGGGGGACAGACTACCCTACGAGCAGTACTTC
CASSAWGDRLPYEQYF
>TRBJ1-3|TRBV18|-|-|16
TGTGCCAGCTCACCACCGTACAGCTCCTCTGGAAACACCATATATTTT
CASSPPYSSSGNTIYF
>TRBJ2-4|TRBV25-1|-|-|15
TGTGCCAGCAGTGAATTTTTCGGGGAGCGGAACATTCAGTACTTC
CASSEFFGERNIQYF
>TRBJ2-3|TRBV6-5|-|-|13
TGTGCCAGCAGTTACACCCGGGCAGATACGCAGTATTTT
CASSYTRADTQYF
>TRBJ2-5|TRBV28|TRBD2|-|15
TGTGCCAGCAGTTTAGCGGGAGGGCCAGAGGAGACCCAGTACTTC
CASSLAGGPEETQYF
>TRBJ2-5|TRBV7-2|TRBD2|-|15
TGTGCCAGCACCCATCCCGGGACTATCCAAGAGACCCAGTACTTC
CASTHPGTIQETQYF
>TRBJ1-4|TRBV19|TRBD1|-|14
TGTGCCAGTACAGCGGACAGGGCTAATGAAAAACTGTTTTTT
CASTADRANEKLFF
>TRBJ2-7|TRBV10-2|-|-|16
TGCGCCAGCAGTGAGTCATTTTCTCAGGCCACCTACGAGCAGTACTTC
CASSESFSQATYEQYF
>TRBJ2-5|TRBV6-4|-|-|17
TGTGCCAGCAGTGACTCGAAGGCGGCTAGTCGTCCAGAGACCCAGTACTTC
CASSDSKAASRPETQYF
>TRBJ2-7|TRBV30|-|-|14
TGTGCCGTACGCCCCAGCGTACCCTCCTACGAGCAGTACTTC
CAVRPSVPSYEQYF
>TRBJ1-3|TRBV6-1|TRBD1|-|14
TGTGCCAGCAATACAGGGGGCACTGGAAACACCATATATTTT
CASNTGGTGNTIYF
>TRBJ2-1|TRBV23-1|TRBD2|-|17
TGCGCCAGCAGTCAACTGAAAGCGGGAGGGAGGTGCAATGAGCAGTTCTTC
CASSQLKAGGRCNEQFF
>TRBJ2-5|TRBV21-1|-|-|18
TGTGCCAGCAGCACAAGAGGGGCGGCGGGAGGTTGGGGAGAGACCCAGTACTTC
CASSTRGAAGGWGETQYF
>TRBJ1-5|TRBV7-9|-|-|10
TGTGCCGTTGGGGCTCAGCCCCAGCATTTT
CAVGAQPQHF
>TRBJ2-7|TRBV5-1|-|once|15
TGCGCCAGCAGCTTGACTAGCCTAGCTACCTACGAGCAGTACTTC
CASSLTSLATYEQYF
>TRBJ2-2|TRBV27|TRBD1|-|16
TGTGCCAGCAGTTTTTCGGGACAGACCAACACCGGGGAGCTGTTTTTT
CASSFSGQTNTGELFF